Listed below are T cell receptor beta chains from one sample, sequenced in a study of STAT5B mutations in CD4+ large granular lymphocyte leukemia. TCRdb's table, derived via immunoSEQ multiplex PCR, lists solely in-frame clones and lacks some. The repertoire holds tens of thousands of clones, with around three quarters as singletons. The sequencing sample was made of CD4+ T cells from blood buffy coats. The receptors stem from a human donor in good health. The conserved cysteine and the conserved F or W are not part of the CDR3 here. The order of the fields is V gene, J gene, CDR3 protein.

TRBV27	TRBJ2-7	ASSFSRKTYEQY
TRBV2	TRBJ2-6	ASSVGPDAGANVLT
TRBV4-3	TRBJ1-1	ASSQGLQVNTEAF
TRBV27	TRBJ2-1	ASSQRTGRWNEQF
TRBV28	TRBJ1-2	AITLGQGVYGYT
TRBV10-3	TRBJ1-1	AITGQRNTEAF
TRBV10-3	TRBJ1-5	AISDFQGHQPQH
TRBV27	TRBJ1-5	ASSFSGQGAINQPQH
TRBV6-5	TRBJ1-5	ASTEQVNQPQH
TRBV7-2	TRBJ2-1	ASNPIDSSGNEQF
TRBV7-9	TRBJ2-1	ASSKTGSLAGVVNEQF
TRBV29-1	TRBJ2-1	SVSRGGSRNEQF
TRBV5-6	TRBJ1-4	ASTSTGTSTNEKLF
TRBV4-2	TRBJ2-1	ASSHGGGSYNEQF
TRBV27	TRBJ1-1	ASSSRSRPDTEAF